This T cell receptor (beta chain) stems from a study of beta chain features in type 1 diabetes. Looking at the study overall: When patients were set against healthy donors, age, gender and cell yields were similar. Study outcomes and limitations: For Type 1 diabetes patients, all four CD4+ subsets carried TCRB CDR3s that were moderately but significantly shorter. Fewer insertions but more deletions were seen at VDJ junctions in type 1 diabetes patients.

This clone showed up just once. Its antigen is unidentified. The sequenced template was cDNA made from the entire isolated RNA. Sequencing of naive, central memory and regulatory T cell samples gave an average of roughly 4 million reads. Measured with immunoSEQ multiplex PCR; TCRdb has only the in-frame clones, and not every one. This table has 860,000 or so clones, roughly a sixth appearing once. The sequence was obtained from a woman aged 18-35 years in good health. Material: naive CD4+ T cells from blood.

CDR3 loop: CASSPSIRRTPGETQYF. DNA for the CDR3: TGTGCCAGCAGCCCTTCGATACGACGAACGCCCGGAGAGACCCAGTACTTC. This sequence joins TRBV7-2 and TRBJ2-5, with D hard to call. The CDR3 runs to 17 residues. The germline gives CDR1 SGHTA, CDR2 FQGNSA. Trimming took off 5 bases at V and 4 bases at J, with 23 bases between the two ends.